The 17 T cell receptor beta chains given below trace back to one sample, sequenced in a study of shared clonotypes between healthy human individuals. TCRdb's copy holds only in-frame clones and misses some; the assay was immunoSEQ multiplex PCR. The sample has roughly 500,000 clones; approximately 80% are singletons. Material: PBMCs. All receptors derive from a woman aged 40 to 50 in good health. Some clones in this sample may be carry-over from other donors' samples.

The chain couples TRBV21-1 to TRBJ2-7; the table names TRBD2, a call not compared with the DNA. TRBV21-1 is labeled a pseudogene. The CDR3 loop spans 17 amino acids. The CDR3 nucleotides read TGTGCCAGCAGCAAAGGGACAGGACTAGCGGGAATCTACGAGCAGTACTTC. This translates into CASSKGTGLAGIYEQYF.

This chain uses TRBV11-2 with TRBJ2-1; 11 nucleotides line up with TRBD2. V gave up 1 base and J gave up 12 bases; unmatched junction bases: 14. The CDR3 has 17 amino acids. CDR1 and CDR2 (germline): SGHAT, FQNNGV. CDR3: CASSLGLGVTSGKGQFF. CDR3 DNA sequence: TGTGCCAGCAGCTTAGGTCTAGGGGTGACTAGCGGGAAAGGGCAGTTCTTC.

This chain links TRBV10-2 with TRBJ2-3; 11 nucleotides match TRBD2. Germline V CDR1 and CDR2: WSHSY, SAAADI. V was clipped by 9 bases and J by 3 bases; unmatched bases: 14. CDR3 length: 17 amino acids. This CDR3 reads CASRISGRAFLTDTQYF. The CDR3, as DNA: TGCGCCAGTAGGATTAGCGGGAGGGCGTTTTTAACAGATACGCAGTATTTT.

This sequence joins TRBV10-3 and TRBJ2-1; TRBD1 agrees at 9 bases. Germline CDR1 is ENHRY and CDR2 is SYGVKD. J was trimmed by 6 bases and V by 0 bases; bases with no gene match: 6. The CDR3 has 16 amino acids. Here the CDR3 reads CAISESGTGMGNEQFF. Written as DNA, the CDR3 is TGTGCCATCAGTGAGTCAGGGACAGGGATGGGCAATGAGCAGTTCTTC.

The chain recombines TRBV30 with TRBJ1-3, with unresolved D. V was trimmed by 0 bases and J by 0 bases, leaving 9 bases between them. Looked up from germline, CDR1 is GTSNPN and CDR2 is SVGIG (reference sequence). The CDR3 has 15 residues. The CDR3 nucleotides are TGTGCCTGGAGTGTCATGGGAGTCTCTGGAAACACCATATATTTT. Amino acids: CAWSVMGVSGNTIYF.

The chain recombines TRBV11-2 with TRBJ2-7; possible D gene TRBD2, 6 bases. V was trimmed by 5 bases and J by 8 bases, leaving 19 bases between them. Per the germline V gene, CDR1 is SGHAT and CDR2 is FQNNGV. CDR3 size: 14 residues. Here the CDR3 reads CASSLGGEDWKQYF. Written as DNA, the CDR3 is TGTGCCAGCAGCCTCGGAGGGGAGGACTGGAAGCAGTACTTC.

V usage is TRBV29-1 and J usage is TRBJ2-7, with TRBD1 identical over 8 bases. Germline V CDR1 and CDR2: SQVTM, ANQGSEA. V was pared by 2 bases and J by 7 bases, with 7 bases of the junction left unmatched. This CDR3 has 13 residues. In nucleotides, the CDR3 is TGCAGCGTTGAAAAAGGACAGGGCGGAGAGCAGTACTTC. This gives the protein CSVEKGQGGEQYF.

A few counts support this clone. The V call is TRBV30, the J call TRBJ2-7, with D hard to call. The germline CDR1 and CDR2 sequences are GTSNPN and SVGIG (reference sequence). The V end was cut by 2 bases, the J end by 3 bases, with 5 bases between. The CDR3 is 11 residues long. The DNA of the CDR3 is TGTGCCTGGAGTACCATCTACGAGCAGTACTTC. Translated, it gives CAWSTIYEQYF.

This clone has more than one count but fewer than ten. The CDR3 coding sequence is TGTGCCACCAGCAGGAGACAGGCCTATGGCTACACCTTC. Protein product: CATSRRQAYGYTF. The chain carries TRBV15 and TRBJ1-2; D perhaps matches TRBD1 (6 bases). Per the germline V gene, CDR1 is LNHNV and CDR2 is YYDKDF (reference sequence). CDR3 length equals 13 residues. V shed 3 bases and J shed 4 bases, with 9 bases lying between them.

The V call is TRBV5-1, the J call TRBJ2-2; no clear D gene. This CDR3 is 14 amino acids long. V dropped 0 bases and J dropped 5 bases, with 8 bases sitting between them. Germline values: CDR1 SGHRS, CDR2 YFSETQ. The CDR3: CASSLERETGELFF. Written as DNA, the CDR3 is TGCGCCAGCAGCTTGGAAAGGGAAACCGGGGAGCTGTTTTTT.

J is TRBJ2-3 and V is TRBV5-1; TRBD1 might be the D (6 bases). The CDR3 extends over 13 amino acids. Germline-derived CDR1 and CDR2 are SGHRS and YFSETQ. The ends were cut back, 7 bases at V and 0 bases at J, with 9 bases in the middle. The CDR3 protein is CASGGLSTDTQYF. CDR3 DNA: TGCGCCAGCGGGGGCCTCAGCACAGATACGCAGTATTTT.

V is TRBV7-2 and J is TRBJ2-5; 14 nucleotides match TRBD2. From germline, CDR1 is SGHTA and CDR2 FQGNSA. V trimming: 2 bases; J trimming: 4 bases; junction bases outside the gene matches: 9. This CDR3 has 18 amino acids. The CDR3 DNA is TGTGCCAGCAGCTTACACGGGACTAGCGGGAGTTGGGCAGAGACCCAGTACTTC. This translates into CASSLHGTSGSWAETQYF.

This clone came up a few times. A far more abundant clone sits one base away, making this likely a read error. Additional DNA sequences in this sample encode the identical CDR3. J is TRBJ1-1 and V is TRBV5-4; 10 nucleotides match TRBD1. This CDR3 spans 16 amino acids. In germline, CDR1 is SGHNT, CDR2 YYREEE (reference sequence). CDR3 coding DNA: TGCGCCAGCAGCTTGGGGACAGGGGTTGAGGACACTGAAGCTTTCTTT. Translation: CASSLGTGVEDTEAFF.

The chain combines TRBV27 with TRBJ1-5; D gene uncertain. Trimming took 6 bases from V and 4 from J, leaving 19 bases between them. This CDR3 region has 16 residues. Germline V CDR1 and CDR2: MNHEY, SMNVEV (reference sequence). CDR3 coding DNA: TGTGCCAGCAGCTCTTTAAGAGGGCAGGAAAATCAGCCCCAGCATTTT. It codes for CASSSLRGQENQPQHF.

This clone has only a few counts. The rearrangement links TRBV27 to TRBJ1-1, with no clear D. With 2 bases removed from V and 4 bases from J, the gap between germline ends came to 8 bases. Germline CDR1 reads MNHEY; CDR2 reads SMNVEV (reference sequence). CDR3 length: 13 residues. The CDR3 is CASSLTSPTEAFF. The CDR3, as DNA: TGTGCCAGCAGTTTAACAAGTCCCACTGAAGCTTTCTTT.

Note on this clone: This sample also contains other DNA sequences that code for the same CDR3. The chain links TRBV11-2 to TRBJ1-2, with D perhaps matching TRBD1 (6 bases). The CDR3 covers 13 residues. Per the germline V gene, CDR1 is SGHAT and CDR2 is FQNNGV. V dropped 5 bases and J dropped 2 bases, with 9 bases sitting between them. CDR3 residues: CASSPDSNYGYTF. CDR3 DNA sequence: TGTGCCAGCAGCCCGGACAGCAACTATGGCTACACCTTC.

This chain links TRBV27 with TRBJ2-1, with D hard to call. Per germline, CDR1 MNHEY and CDR2 SMNVEV (reference sequence). This CDR3 has 15 amino acids. Trimming left V 3 bases short and J 4 bases short, with 13 bases between. CDR3 bases: TGTGCCAGCAGTTTCGCAGCCTCTCTATACAATGAGCAGTTCTTC. It codes for CASSFAASLYNEQFF.